This entry lists 16 T cell receptor beta chains sequenced from one sample in a study of radiotherapy plus CTLA-4 blockade in lung cancer. Profiling relied on immunoSEQ multiplex PCR, and the TCRdb table lists in-frame clones only, not all of them. Counted here are 80,000 or so clones, about 78% occurring once; the ten biggest clones make up approximately 24%. Source: peripheral blood, taken from a patient treated with radiotherapy plus ipilimumab. These receptors came from a human donor with non-small cell lung cancer whose response to radiotherapy plus ipilimumab could not be evaluated. Some clones in this sample may be carry-over from other donors' samples.

The gene calls are TRBV19 and TRBJ1-1; D is perhaps TRBD1 (5 bases). The CDR3 spans 16 residues. With 6 bases removed from V and 7 bases from J, the gap between germline ends came to 24 bases. Germline CDR1 LNHDA, CDR2 SQIVND (reference sequence). This chain's CDR3 is CASSHGRGPPRLEAFF. The CDR3 region has the DNA TGTGCCAGTAGCCATGGGAGGGGCCCACCCCGCCTTGAAGCTTTCTTT.

The chain combines TRBV6-5 with TRBJ1-1, with no clear D. Trimming removed 1 base at V and 3 bases at J, with 9 bases between. The CDR3 is 14 residues long. Germline lookup yields CDR1 MNHEY and CDR2 SVGAGI. The CDR3 spells CASSYFSGDTEAFF. In DNA, the CDR3 is TGTGCCAGCAGTTACTTTTCCGGGGACACTGAAGCTTTCTTT.

This chain joins TRBV5-1 and TRBJ2-1; D gene uncertain. V lost 0 bases, J lost 6 bases, and 10 bases lay in between. The CDR3 totals 14 residues. Germline V gene lookup returns CDR1 SGHRS and CDR2 YFSETQ. The CDR3 here is CASSLDSSVNEQFF. DNA of the CDR3: TGCGCCAGCAGCTTGGATTCTTCAGTCAATGAGCAGTTCTTC.

The chain uses TRBV5-1 and TRBJ2-7; 9 nucleotides line up with TRBD1. This CDR3 region has 14 residues. The V gene's germline CDR1 is SGHRS and CDR2 YFSETQ. V lost 1 base, J lost 5 bases, and 4 bases stayed unmatched. CDR3 in DNA: TGCGCCAGCAGCTTGAGGGGACAGGGCGACGAGCAGTACTTC. Its protein product is CASSLRGQGDEQYF.

This chain links TRBV20-1 with TRBJ1-2; no clear D gene. In germline, CDR1 is DFQATT, CDR2 SNEGSKA (reference sequence). The V end lost 3 bases, the J end lost 5 bases, and 7 bases lay between the germline ends. CDR3 length equals 11 residues. CDR3 amino acids: CSASSLYGYTF. The CDR3 DNA sequence: TGCAGTGCTAGTTCCCTTTATGGCTACACCTTC.

The chain links TRBV6-5 to TRBJ2-5; 8 bases map to TRBD2. TRBJ2-7 matches the DNA end more closely, so the J call is doubtful. The germline V gene has CDR1 MNHEY and CDR2 SVGAGI. The CDR3 runs 14 residues. DNA for the CDR3: TGTGCCAGCAGTTTCGGGGGGGAAGCCTACGAGCAGTACTTC. It translates to CASSFGGEAYEQYF.

The chain links TRBV29-1 to TRBJ2-3, with 12 bases aligning to TRBD2. This CDR3 comprises 16 residues. Germline CDR1 SQVTM, CDR2 ANQGSEA. The J segment lost 3 bases and the V segment lost 5 bases, leaving 9 bases of the junction unmatched. CDR3 loop: CSVPSGGALGTDTQYF. The CDR3 DNA sequence: TGCAGCGTTCCTAGCGGGGGGGCCTTGGGAACAGATACGCAGTATTTT.

The J gene is TRBJ2-6, the V gene TRBV7-2, with TRBD1 identical over 7 bases. This CDR3 spans 17 amino acids. From germline, CDR1 is SGHTA and CDR2 FQGNSA. V lost 1 base, J lost 4 bases, and 7 bases stayed unmatched. The CDR3 nucleotides read TGTGCCAGCAGCTTAGGACAGGGAAAATCGGGGGCCAACGTCCTGACTTTC. This translates into CASSLGQGKSGANVLTF. The entire variable domain, with the rest obtained from reference TRBV7-2 and TRBJ2-6, is as follows: GAGVSQSPSNKVTEKGKDVELRCDPISGHTALYWYRQSLGQGLEFLIYFQGNSAPDKSGLPSDRFSAERTGGSVSTLTIQRTQQEDSAVYLCASSLGQGKSGANVLTFGAGSRLTVL.

The chain couples TRBV5-4 to TRBJ2-7; TRBD2 aligns across 11 bases. CDR1 and CDR2 (germline): SGHNT, YYREEE (reference sequence). J gave up 3 bases and V 0 bases, and 5 bases lay outside the gene matches. This CDR3 comprises 16 residues. Here the CDR3 DNA reads TGTGCCAGCAGCTTGGCCGGGACTAGCGGAGACTACGAGCAGTACTTC. Translated: CASSLAGTSGDYEQYF.

The chain recombines TRBV6-5 with TRBJ1-6; unclear D gene. Germline CDR1 and CDR2: MNHEY and SVGAGI. Trimming removed 8 bases from V and 7 bases from J, with 15 bases in between. This CDR3 region has 14 residues. CDR3 in amino acids: CASALGGLNSPLHF. The CDR3 region has the DNA TGTGCCAGCGCGCTCGGCGGCTTGAATTCACCCCTCCACTTT.

V is TRBV19 and J is TRBJ2-7; TRBD1 agrees at 8 bases. The germline V gene encodes CDR1 LNHDA and CDR2 SQIVND (reference sequence). The length of the CDR3 is 14 residues. With 6 bases clipped from V and 3 bases from J, the junction kept 7 bases outside the gene matches. The DNA for the CDR3 is TGTGCCAGTAGCCCGGGACAGGTGGTCTACGAGCAGTACTTC. Its protein is CASSPGQVVYEQYF.

V and J are TRBV5-1 and TRBJ2-7; 9 bases line up with TRBD1. The V gene end was trimmed by 0 bases and the J gene end by 2 bases; junction bases not matched to a gene: 18. Germline CDR1 reads SGHRS; CDR2 reads YFSETQ. CDR3 length: 20 residues. The CDR3 bases are TGCGCCAGCAGCTTGGCCGATAGGGACAGGGATTCGGCTGGGGCCTACGAGCAGTACTTC. Its protein is CASSLADRDRDSAGAYEQYF.

The chain uses TRBV9 and TRBJ1-6; 7 nucleotides align to TRBD1. Germline CDR1 SGDLS, CDR2 YYNGEE. This CDR3 has 15 residues. Germline trimming cut 3 bases from V and 5 bases from J; bases unmatched to any gene: 5. The CDR3: CASSDRGLNNSPLHF. In DNA, the CDR3 is TGTGCCAGCAGCGACAGGGGCCTTAATAATTCACCCCTCCACTTT.

This chain links TRBV28 with TRBJ1-1; D not resolved. V was pared by 6 bases and J by 11 bases, with 22 bases between. The CDR3 runs to 14 residues. CDR1 is MDHEN and CDR2 is SYDVKM in the germline V gene. CDR3 sequence: CASSSVWTGRHAFF. The CDR3 DNA sequence: TGTGCCAGCAGCTCGGTCTGGACGGGGAGGCATGCTTTCTTT.

CDR3 sequence: CASSQDEQYNSPLHF. CDR3 bases: TGCGCCAGCAGCCAAGATGAACAGTATAATTCACCCCTCCACTTT. The J gene is TRBJ1-6, the V gene TRBV4-3, with unresolved D. V lost 0 bases and J lost 4, with 7 bases in between. The CDR3 extends over 15 amino acids. CDR1 and CDR2 (germline): LGHNA, YSLEER.

This chain uses TRBV20-1 with TRBJ1-2; D uncertain. Germline V gene lookup returns CDR1 DFQATT and CDR2 SNEGSKA (reference sequence). The CDR3 has 11 amino acids. Trimming left V 6 bases short and J 4 bases short, with 9 bases between. CDR3 sequence reads: CSAAGRYGYTF. The CDR3 nucleotides read TGCAGTGCCGCGGGCCGCTATGGCTACACCTTC.